This passage covers 27 T cell receptor beta chains from one sample sequenced in a study of Ad26.COV2.S vaccination and SARS-CoV-2 variants. Generated by immunoSEQ multiplex PCR, the TCRdb table keeps only in-frame clones and is missing some. Here the sample spans around 300,000 clones, almost 90% being singletons. This sample's treatment: about 20 received Ad26.COV2.S at low or high dose, single or two shots; five or six received placebo; per-sample allocation not given. Repertoires come from day 63 after the first vaccine or placebo injection. This sample comprised peripheral blood, obtained in a trial of Ad26.COV2.S vaccine versus placebo. These receptors were taken from a person between 18 and 59 years old who received the Ad26.COV2.S COVID-19 vaccine or a placebo.

This clone was seen just once. The rearrangement uses TRBV5-6 and TRBJ1-3; possible D gene TRBD1, 5 bases. The CDR3 has 15 amino acids. V lost 5 bases and J 2 bases, leaving 14 bases between the germline ends. Per germline, CDR1 SGHDT and CDR2 YYEEEE. The CDR3 protein is CASSFEGSPGNTIYF. Written as DNA, the CDR3 is TGTGCCAGCAGTTTCGAGGGGAGCCCTGGAAACACCATATATTTT.

This chain joins TRBV7-3 and TRBJ2-1; D is possibly TRBD2 (5 bases). The V gene's germline CDR1 is SGHTA and CDR2 FQGTGA. V was trimmed by 4 bases and J by 4 bases, leaving 14 bases between them. This CDR3 region has 15 residues. This chain's CDR3 is CASSSSPDSYNEQFF. In nucleotides, the CDR3 is TGTGCCAGCAGCTCTTCTCCGGACTCATACAATGAGCAGTTCTTC.

This chain connects TRBV19 to TRBJ2-2, with 9 bases fitting TRBD2. The V gene end was trimmed by 10 bases and the J gene end by 0 bases; junction bases not matched to a gene: 9. The CDR3 is 16 residues long. Germline CDR1 LNHDA, CDR2 SQIVND (reference sequence). In DNA, the CDR3 is TGTGCCACTAAGACTAGCGGAACAACGAACACCGGGGAGCTGTTTTTT. It specifies CATKTSGTTNTGELFF.

The rearrangement uses TRBV18 and TRBJ2-5; D might be TRBD1 (5 bases). Per the germline V gene, CDR1 is KGHSH and CDR2 is LQKENI. The CDR3 sequence is 19 residues long. V gave up 2 bases and J gave up 4 bases, with 26 bases separating them. This chain's CDR3 is CASSPIYPQGRTSGETQYF. CDR3 in DNA: TGTGCCAGCTCACCAATATACCCGCAGGGCCGCACGTCGGGAGAGACCCAGTACTTC.

This chain joins TRBV19 and TRBJ2-1; D uncertain. Looked up from germline, CDR1 is LNHDA and CDR2 is SQIVND (reference sequence). The CDR3 loop spans 13 amino acids. Deletions cut 10 bases from V and 9 bases from J, with 19 bases between. The CDR3 is CATATTGSGEQFF. Written as DNA, the CDR3 is TGTGCCACGGCGACAACGGGCTCGGGTGAGCAGTTCTTC. The full variable domain, completed using reference TRBV19 and TRBJ2-1, is DGGITQSPKYLFRKEGQNVTLSCEQNLNHDAMYWYRQDPGQGLRLIYYSQIVNDFQKGDIAEGYSVSREKKESFPLTVTSAQKNPTAFYLCATATTGSGEQFFGPGTRLTVL.

This rearrangement joins TRBV7-2 to TRBJ1-4; D is ambiguous. V was cut by 0 bases and J by 3 bases, with 5 bases left in between. Germline lookup yields CDR1 SGHTA and CDR2 FQGNSA. CDR3 length: 14 residues. The CDR3 loop reads CASSLAGSNEKLFF. The CDR3 DNA reads TGTGCCAGCAGCTTAGCAGGGTCTAATGAAAAACTGTTTTTT.

This clone has a handful of counts. The rearrangement links TRBV28 to TRBJ1-2; 8 bases agree with TRBD1. V gave up 2 bases and J gave up 7 bases; unmatched junction bases: 9. CDR1 and CDR2 (germline): MDHEN, SYDVKM. The CDR3 runs 15 residues. CDR3 protein: CASSLPSRTGTGYTF. Here the CDR3 DNA reads TGTGCCAGCAGTTTACCCTCCCGGACAGGGACTGGCTACACCTTC.

The chain couples TRBV5-1 to TRBJ1-2; D unresolved. CDR1 SGHRS and CDR2 YFSETQ come from the germline V gene. This CDR3 is built from 13 residues. V was cut by 2 bases and J by 6 bases, with 11 bases left in between. The CDR3 DNA is TGCGCCAGCAGCTTAGAGGGATTGGATGGCTACACCTTC. Protein sequence: CASSLEGLDGYTF.

V gene TRBV5-4 combines with J gene TRBJ1-1; 8 bases match TRBD1. CDR1 is SGHNT, CDR2 YYREEE, per germline (reference sequence). V gave up 4 bases and J gave up 7 bases; unmatched junction bases: 6. CDR3 length: 13 residues. The CDR3 DNA reads as TGTGCCAGCAGCCTGGACAGGGCGTTTGAAGCTTTCTTT. Amino acids: CASSLDRAFEAFF.

The chain recombines TRBV2 with TRBJ2-1; D uncertain. This CDR3 is built from 11 residues. Trimming took 6 bases from V and 7 from J, leaving 7 bases between them. Germline V gives CDR1 SNHLY, CDR2 FYNNEI. CDR3 in amino acids: CASRERNEQFF. In DNA form, the CDR3 reads TGTGCCAGCAGGGAAAGAAATGAGCAGTTCTTC.

A single count supports this clone. The chain uses TRBV7-2 and TRBJ1-5; 8 nucleotides match TRBD1. There are 15 residues in the CDR3. The germline gives CDR1 SGHTA, CDR2 FQGNSA. After removal of 5 bases from V and 7 bases from J, the junction contained 10 bases not matched to a gene. Written as DNA, the CDR3 is TGTGCCAGCAGCCCCGGACAGGGTTGGGGACAGCCCCAGCATTTT. Translation gives CASSPGQGWGQPQHF. Combining the CDR3 with reference TRBV7-2 and TRBJ1-5 gives the whole variable domain GAGVSQSPSNKVTEKGKDVELRCDPISGHTALYWYRQSLGQGLEFLIYFQGNSAPDKSGLPSDRFSAERTGGSVSTLTIQRTQQEDSAVYLCASSPGQGWGQPQHFGDGTRLSIL.

The chain combines TRBV18 with TRBJ2-2, with D hard to call. Germline loops: CDR1 KGHSH, CDR2 LQKENI. V lost 0 bases to trimming and J lost 3 bases, with 17 bases between them. This CDR3 spans 18 amino acids. CDR3 in DNA: TGTGCCAGCTCACCACCGTGGGGTAGTAAGGGTGACACCGGGGAGCTGTTTTTT. It encodes CASSPPWGSKGDTGELFF. Full variable domain (remainder filled in from reference TRBV18 and TRBJ2-2): NAGVMQNPRHLVRRRGQEARLRCSPMKGHSHVYWYRQLPEEGLKFMVYLQKENIIDESGMPKERFSAEFPKEGPSILRIQQVVRGDSAAYFCASSPPWGSKGDTGELFFGEGSRLTVL.

The rearrangement joins TRBV9 to TRBJ1-3, with unresolved D. Germline V CDR1 and CDR2: SGDLS, YYNGEE. Trimming removed 0 bases from V and 0 bases from J, with 16 bases in between. This CDR3 comprises 18 residues. The CDR3 DNA follows: TGTGCCAGCAGCGTAGTTTTCCGGGTAATAAACTCTGGAAACACCATATATTTT. Translation: CASSVVFRVINSGNTIYF.

The CDR3 region has the DNA TGTGCCAGTGGGGCAGGGGGCGGCTACGAGCAGTACTTC. Protein: CASGAGGGYEQYF. This chain joins TRBV19 and TRBJ2-7; TRBD1 agrees at 8 bases. CDR3 size: 13 residues. V lost 8 bases, J lost 3 bases, and 6 bases stayed unmatched. From germline, CDR1 is LNHDA and CDR2 SQIVND (reference sequence).

A single count supports this clone. The chain couples TRBV27 to TRBJ2-2, with TRBD2 identical over 8 bases. The CDR3 contains 14 residues. V lost 3 bases, J lost 4 bases, and 1 base stayed unmatched. Germline V gives CDR1 MNHEY, CDR2 SMNVEV (reference sequence). The CDR3 DNA is TGTGCCAGCAGTTTCGGGGGGGTCACCGGGGAGCTGTTTTTT. Protein sequence: CASSFGGVTGELFF.

This clone showed up just once. CDR3 coding DNA: TGTGCCAGCAGTGCTGAGCGGGACTTCCGCTCCTACAATGAGCAGTTCTTC. Amino acids: CASSAERDFRSYNEQFF. The J gene is TRBJ2-1, the V gene TRBV6-1; TRBD2 matches at 7 bases. Trimming cost V 4 bases and J 0 bases; bases outside gene matches: 9. Germline-derived CDR1 and CDR2 are MNHNS and SASEGT. The CDR3 sequence is 17 residues long.

The gene calls are TRBV7-2 and TRBJ1-1, with D unresolved. The CDR3 loop spans 13 amino acids. Trimming took 2 bases from V and 5 from J, leaving 9 bases between them. Germline V gives CDR1 SGHTA, CDR2 FQGNSA. CDR3 sequence (DNA): TGTGCCAGCAGCTTATCCGCTGCTACTGAAGCTTTCTTT. This encodes CASSLSAATEAFF.

This clone was counted a few times. This chain connects TRBV30 to TRBJ2-2, with 7 bases identical to TRBD1. The germline V gene has CDR1 GTSNPN and CDR2 SVGIG (reference sequence). The CDR3 runs 16 residues. With V trimmed by 2 bases and J by 1 base, 7 bases remained unmatched. The CDR3 region is CAWSNKGAKNTGELFF. The DNA for the CDR3 is TGTGCCTGGAGTAATAAGGGGGCGAAGAACACCGGGGAGCTGTTTTTT.

The J gene is TRBJ1-1, the V gene TRBV18; perhaps TRBD1 as D (6 bases). Germline V gives CDR1 KGHSH, CDR2 LQKENI. Trimming removed 0 bases at V and 3 bases at J, with 11 bases between. This CDR3 is 15 amino acids long. The CDR3 sequence: CASSPPGGEYTEAFF. In DNA form, the CDR3 reads TGTGCCAGCTCACCACCGGGGGGCGAGTACACTGAAGCTTTCTTT.

This clone was detected only once. The chain has TRBV27 and TRBJ1-3, with unresolved D. The germline V and J ends were trimmed by 2 bases and 0 bases, with 5 bases remaining between them. CDR1 and CDR2 from the germline V gene are MNHEY and SMNVEV (reference sequence). The length of the CDR3 is 14 residues. The CDR3 sequence is CASSLMDSGNTIYF. For the CDR3, the DNA is TGTGCCAGCAGTTTAATGGACTCTGGAAACACCATATATTTT.

V is TRBV7-2 and J is TRBJ1-6, with 7 bases fitting TRBD1. Per germline, CDR1 SGHTA and CDR2 FQGNSA. V dropped 6 bases and J dropped 0; count of bases not matched to a gene: 11. This CDR3 comprises 18 residues. This CDR3 reads CASSDPTGPRSYNSPLHF. Here the CDR3 DNA reads TGTGCCAGCAGTGACCCGACAGGGCCCCGCTCCTATAATTCACCCCTCCACTTT. The full variable domain, in which reference TRBV7-2 and TRBJ1-6 provide the parts outside the CDR3, is GAGVSQSPSNKVTEKGKDVELRCDPISGHTALYWYRQSLGQGLEFLIYFQGNSAPDKSGLPSDRFSAERTGGSVSTLTIQRTQQEDSAVYLCASSDPTGPRSYNSPLHFGNGTRLTVT.

On this clone itself: Different DNA sequences within this sample yield the same CDR3. The rearrangement links TRBV7-2 to TRBJ2-5; D is possibly TRBD2 (6 bases). Germline V lookup: CDR1 SGHTA, CDR2 FQGNSA. The CDR3 sequence is 14 residues long. Trimming took 1 base from V and 2 from J, leaving 8 bases between them. This chain's CDR3 is CASSLGGVQETQYF. The CDR3 bases are TGTGCCAGCAGCTTAGGCGGGGTACAAGAGACCCAGTACTTC.

V gene TRBV19 combines with J gene TRBJ1-2; D not resolved. The CDR3 has 12 amino acids. In germline, CDR1 is LNHDA, CDR2 SQIVND (reference sequence). V was pared by 7 bases and J by 3 bases, with 9 bases between. The CDR3 DNA reads TGTGCCAGTACGGGCACTCACTATGGCTACACCTTC. This sequence encodes CASTGTHYGYTF.

The rearrangement uses TRBV18 and TRBJ2-7, with 10 bases identical to TRBD2. Germline trimming cut 2 bases from V and 4 bases from J; bases unmatched to any gene: 5. There are 15 residues in the CDR3. The germline V gene encodes CDR1 KGHSH and CDR2 LQKENI. The CDR3 reads CASSPTSGIVYEQYV. For the CDR3, the DNA is TGTGCCAGCTCACCAACTAGCGGGATTGTTTACGAGCAGTACGTC.

The rearrangement links TRBV6-2 or TRBV6-3 to TRBJ1-4; unclear D gene. The V gene lost 5 bases and the J gene lost 3 bases, with 10 bases spanning the gap. Germline CDR1 is MNHEY and CDR2 is SVGEGT. This CDR3 is 14 amino acids long. As DNA, the CDR3 is TGTGCCAGCAGTGGGAACGTCGCTAATGAAAAACTGTTTTTT. It encodes CASSGNVANEKLFF.

This chain links TRBV9 with TRBJ1-3; no definite D call. There are 14 residues in the CDR3. Germline assignment: CDR1 SGDLS and CDR2 YYNGEE. Deletions cut 4 bases from V and 0 bases from J, with 8 bases between. CDR3 DNA: TGTGCCAGCAGCTCTTTTAACTCTGGAAACACCATATATTTT. It encodes CASSSFNSGNTIYF.

This clone showed up just once. The chain carries TRBV12-3 or TRBV12-4 and TRBJ2-1, with D uncertain. Trimming took off 5 bases at V and 7 bases at J, with 12 bases between the two ends. This CDR3 is 13 amino acids long. The CDR3 protein is CASSRLVQNEQFF. As DNA, the CDR3 is TGTGCCAGCAGTCGCCTCGTCCAAAATGAGCAGTTCTTC.